This T cell receptor (beta chain) was retrieved from a study of blood T cell repertoires in COVID-19. Study in general: The samples span acute and convalescent COVID-19 from the United States, Italy and Spain. In each case, the material was cDNA or gDNA derived from T cells, B-cell-depleted T cells, or PBMCs.

A few counts support this clone. Germline values: CDR1 LNHNV, CDR2 YYDKDF (reference sequence). With 6 bases clipped from V and 7 bases from J, the junction kept 11 bases outside the gene matches. The CDR3 loop spans 15 amino acids. Original data processing: Estimation of nucleated cell counts relied on the amplification of reference gene primers. Repertoires were generated with immunoSEQ multiplex PCR, while TCRdb's copy carries only in-frame clones and drops some. V, J and clone size were drawn from that table, and D and trimming were deduced from the DNA. The table lists approximately 100,000 clones, 85% of them singletons, with 38% in the top ten.

Sample: peripheral blood. The receptor was derived from a man of 80 years or more with acute or convalescent COVID-19. The genes are TRBV15 and TRBJ1-2; 10 positions match TRBD1. The CDR3 DNA is TGTGCCACCAGTCGCCCCCCTGGACAGGGGGGTGGCTACACCTTC. This encodes CATSRPPGQGGGYTF.